The clone carrying this T cell receptor (beta chain) has a handful of counts. The record originates from a study of blood T cell repertoires in COVID-19. Study-wide background: T cells, B-cell-depleted T cells, or PBMCs provided the cDNA or gDNA that served as material.

V was trimmed by 3 bases and J by 8 bases, leaving 7 bases between them. The germline V gene encodes CDR1 MNHEY and CDR2 SVGAGI. The CDR3 runs 11 residues. TCRdb's copy holds only in-frame clones and misses some; the assay was immunoSEQ multiplex PCR. Here the sample spans 110,000 to 150,000 clones, about four fifths being singletons. This receptor was taken from a human donor in a cohort sampled during active COVID-19. This chain uses TRBV6-5 with TRBJ1-1; D not certain. Sample: peripheral blood. Here the CDR3 DNA reads TGTGCCAGCAGTTATTTATTGGAAGCTTTCTTT. It is translated as CASSYLLEAFF.